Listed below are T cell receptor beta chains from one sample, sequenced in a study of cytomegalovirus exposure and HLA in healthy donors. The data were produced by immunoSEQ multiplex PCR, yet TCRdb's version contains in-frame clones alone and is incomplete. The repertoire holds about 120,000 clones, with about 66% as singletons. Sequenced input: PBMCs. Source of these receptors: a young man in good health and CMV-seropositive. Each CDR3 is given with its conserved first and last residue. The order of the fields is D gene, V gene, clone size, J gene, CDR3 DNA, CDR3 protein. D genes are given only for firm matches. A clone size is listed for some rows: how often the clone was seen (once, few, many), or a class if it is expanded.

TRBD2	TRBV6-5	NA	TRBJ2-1	TGTGCCAGCAGTTTGCTAGCGGGAGGGCTGGGTAATGAGCAGTTCTTC	CASSLLAGGLGNEQFF
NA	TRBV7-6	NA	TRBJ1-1	TGTGCCAGCAGCTTCTCTAGGGGTCCTAGGAGATCGAACACTGAAGCTTTCTTT	CASSFSRGPRRSNTEAFF
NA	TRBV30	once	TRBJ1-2	TGTGCCTGGGCCTGGGGGCCCTATGGCTACACCTTC	CAWAWGPYGYTF
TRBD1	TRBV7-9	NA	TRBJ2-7	TGTGCCAGCAGCTTAGGCCGGGACAGATCCTACGAGCAGTACTTC	CASSLGRDRSYEQYF
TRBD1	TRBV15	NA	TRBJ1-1	TGTGCCACCAGCAATACTAGACAGGGCGATGCCACTGAAGCTTTCTTT	CATSNTRQGDATEAFF
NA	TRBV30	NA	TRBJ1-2	TGTGCCTGGAGTAACTTAGCTAGAGGTGGCTACACCTTC	CAWSNLARGGYTF
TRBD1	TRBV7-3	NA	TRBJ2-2	TGTGCCAGCAGCCCAGGACAGGGAACCGGGGAGCTGTTTTTT	CASSPGQGTGELFF
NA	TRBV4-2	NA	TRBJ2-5	TGTGCCAGCAGCCAAGTCCGGTTGGGGGGACAAGAGACCCAGTACTTC	CASSQVRLGGQETQYF
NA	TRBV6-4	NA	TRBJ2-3	TGTGCCACCAAGAACAGGGTATCGGGCACAGATACGCAGTATTTT	CATKNRVSGTDTQYF
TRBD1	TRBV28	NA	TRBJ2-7	TGTGCCAGCAGTCCCCGGGACAGGGGCACCTACGAGCAGTACTTC	CASSPRDRGTYEQYF
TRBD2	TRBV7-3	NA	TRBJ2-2	TGTGCCAGCAGCTTCCGACTAGCGGGAGAGGGTTTGAGGGAGCTGTTTTTT	CASSFRLAGEGLRELFF
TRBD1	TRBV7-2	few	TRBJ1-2	TGTGCCAGCAGCTTAGTTGGGATCCAGGGGGGTGGCTACACCTTC	CASSLVGIQGGGYTF
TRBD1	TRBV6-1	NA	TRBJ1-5	TGTGCCAGCAGCCGGGGGACAGGGCAGAATCAGCCCCAGCATTTT	CASSRGTGQNQPQHF
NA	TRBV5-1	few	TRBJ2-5	TGCGCCAGCGGCGTCGGGCCCGGAGGGGAGACCCAGTACTTC	CASGVGPGGETQYF
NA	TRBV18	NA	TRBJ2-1	TGTGCCAGCTCACCACCTTCCCCCGATGAGCAGTTCTTC	CASSPPSPDEQFF
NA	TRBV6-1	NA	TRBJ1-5	TGTGCCAGCAGTGTATTAGGACAATTAAGCAATCAGCCCCAGCATTTT	CASSVLGQLSNQPQHF
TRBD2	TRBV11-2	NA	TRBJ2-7	TGTGCCAGCAGCCCTGACCCGGGGGGGGCCTACGAGCAGTACTTC	CASSPDPGGAYEQYF
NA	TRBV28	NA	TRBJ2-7	TGTGCCAGCAACACAGACGGATCCTACGAGCAGTACTTC	CASNTDGSYEQYF
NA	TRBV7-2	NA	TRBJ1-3	TGTGCCAGCAGCCCTACACAGGGCCTTTCTGGAAACACCATATATTTT	CASSPTQGLSGNTIYF
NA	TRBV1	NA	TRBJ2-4	TGCACCAGCAGCCAAGACAACAGGGCCAAAAACATTCAGTACTTC	CTSSQDNRAKNIQYF
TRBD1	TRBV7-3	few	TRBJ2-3	TGTGCCAGCAGTTCGACAGGGCAGGTAACAGATACGCAGTATTTT	CASSSTGQVTDTQYF
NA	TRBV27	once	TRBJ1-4	TGTGCCAGCAGAAACATACAAAATGAAAAACTGTTTTTT	CASRNIQNEKLFF
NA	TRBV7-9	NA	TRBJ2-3	TGTGCCAGCAGCTTATACAGGGCGGCAGATACGCAGTATTTT	CASSLYRAADTQYF
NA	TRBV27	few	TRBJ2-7	TGTGCCAGCAGTTGGACACTCGAAGGAGAGCAGTACTTC	CASSWTLEGEQYF
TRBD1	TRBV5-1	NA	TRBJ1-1	TGCGCCAGCAGCATGGACAGGGTCAGGACTGAAGCTTTCTTT	CASSMDRVRTEAFF
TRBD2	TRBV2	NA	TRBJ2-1	TGTGCCAGCAGTTCTAGGACTAGCGGGAGCAATGAGCAGTTCTTC	CASSSRTSGSNEQFF
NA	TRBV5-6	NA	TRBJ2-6	TGTGCCAGCAGCCGGAAGGGCGGGTACTCTGGGGCCAACGTCCTGACTTTC	CASSRKGGYSGANVLTF
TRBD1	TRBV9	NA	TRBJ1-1	TGTGCCAGCAGCGTCGCACCGGGACAGGGGGGCACTGAAGCTTTCTTT	CASSVAPGQGGTEAFF
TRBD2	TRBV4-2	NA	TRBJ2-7	TGTGCCAGCAGCCAGGCTAGCGGGAGTGGGTACGAGCAGTACTTC	CASSQASGSGYEQYF
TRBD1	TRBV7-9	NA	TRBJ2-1	TGTGCCAGCAGCTTAGTTAAACAGGGGGCTGGGGATGAGCAGTTCTTC	CASSLVKQGAGDEQFF
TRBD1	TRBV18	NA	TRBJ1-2	TGTGCCAGCTCGCGAGACAGGGACGCTGGCTACACCTTC	CASSRDRDAGYTF
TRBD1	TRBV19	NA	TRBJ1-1	TGTGCCAGTAATGTGGACAGGGGAGTAAGATTGGCTTTCTTT	CASNVDRGVRLAFF
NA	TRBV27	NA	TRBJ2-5	TGTGCCAGCAGTCCCCACCCCGGAGCCACTGCGCGGCAGACCCAGTACTTC	CASSPHPGATARQTQYF
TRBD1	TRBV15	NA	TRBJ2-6	TGTGCCACCAGCAGAGATTTAAATAGGAGGACAGGGGGGAGTGGGGCCAACGTCCTGACTTTC	CATSRDLNRRTGGSGANVLTF
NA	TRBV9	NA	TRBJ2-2	TGTGCCAGCAGCGAGCGTAGCACCGGGGAGCTGTTTTTT	CASSERSTGELFF
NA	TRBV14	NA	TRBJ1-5	TGTGCCAGCAGCCAAGATTCCTATCAGCCCCAGCATTTT	CASSQDSYQPQHF
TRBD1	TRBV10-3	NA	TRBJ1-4	TGTGCCATCAGTGCACAGGGGGCGCATGAAAAACTGTTTTTT	CAISAQGAHEKLFF
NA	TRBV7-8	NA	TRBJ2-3	TGTGCCAGCAGCTTAGAAGGAGCGGAGAGTAGCACAGATACGCAGTATTTT	CASSLEGAESSTDTQYF
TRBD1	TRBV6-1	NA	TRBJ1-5	TGTGCCAGCAGTGAAGGGGACAGCGTTCAGCCCCAGCATTTT	CASSEGDSVQPQHF
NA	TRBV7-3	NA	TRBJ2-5	TGTGCCAGCAGCTTAAAGAGAGAAGAGACCCAGTACTTC	CASSLKREETQYF
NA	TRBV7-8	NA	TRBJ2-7	TGTGCCAGCAGCACCATCCCGGAGGCTTTCCCTGTAGAGCAGTACTTC	CASSTIPEAFPVEQYF
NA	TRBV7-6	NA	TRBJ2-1	TGTGCCAGCAGCCCAGACGGACTCTCCTACAATGAGCAGTTCTTC	CASSPDGLSYNEQFF
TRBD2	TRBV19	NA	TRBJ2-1	TGTGCCAGTAGCCTACTAGCGGGGAGTCTCTACAATGAGCAGTTCTTC	CASSLLAGSLYNEQFF
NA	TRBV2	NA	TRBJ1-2	TGTGCCAGCAGTGCTCCTAGTTCCGGCGGAGGGAGCGGCTACACCTTC	CASSAPSSGGGSGYTF
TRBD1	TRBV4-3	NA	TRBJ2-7	TGCGCCAGCAGCCAGGGGACAGGGGGCTTCCCCTACGAGCAGTACTTC	CASSQGTGGFPYEQYF
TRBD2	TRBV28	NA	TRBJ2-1	TGTGCCAGCAGAGGACTAGCGGGACCCTACAATGAGCAGTTCTTC	CASRGLAGPYNEQFF
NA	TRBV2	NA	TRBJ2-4	TGTGCCAGCGGGTACCTAGCCCGATCCAACATTCAGTACTTC	CASGYLARSNIQYF
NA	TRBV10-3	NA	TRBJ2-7	TGTGCCATCAGTGAGTCGGCGGGACAGACACGTTACGAGCAGTACTTC	CAISESAGQTRYEQYF
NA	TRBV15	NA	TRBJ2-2	TGTGCCACCAGCAGAGATGGTTGGGCAGCGGTCACCGGGGAGCTGTTTTTT	CATSRDGWAAVTGELFF
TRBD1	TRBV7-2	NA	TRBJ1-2	TGTGCCAGCAGCTTTCGATCAGGGGGTAGTAACTATGGCTACACCTTC	CASSFRSGGSNYGYTF
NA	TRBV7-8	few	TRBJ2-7	TGTGCCAGCAGCTTATCAGTGGAGAAACCCTCCTACGAGCAGTACTTC	CASSLSVEKPSYEQYF
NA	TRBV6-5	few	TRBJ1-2	TGTGCCAGCAGTTACACAAGGACTGACTATGGCTACACCTTC	CASSYTRTDYGYTF
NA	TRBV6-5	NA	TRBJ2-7	TGTGCCAGCAGTTATGACTACTCCTACGAGCAGTACTTC	CASSYDYSYEQYF